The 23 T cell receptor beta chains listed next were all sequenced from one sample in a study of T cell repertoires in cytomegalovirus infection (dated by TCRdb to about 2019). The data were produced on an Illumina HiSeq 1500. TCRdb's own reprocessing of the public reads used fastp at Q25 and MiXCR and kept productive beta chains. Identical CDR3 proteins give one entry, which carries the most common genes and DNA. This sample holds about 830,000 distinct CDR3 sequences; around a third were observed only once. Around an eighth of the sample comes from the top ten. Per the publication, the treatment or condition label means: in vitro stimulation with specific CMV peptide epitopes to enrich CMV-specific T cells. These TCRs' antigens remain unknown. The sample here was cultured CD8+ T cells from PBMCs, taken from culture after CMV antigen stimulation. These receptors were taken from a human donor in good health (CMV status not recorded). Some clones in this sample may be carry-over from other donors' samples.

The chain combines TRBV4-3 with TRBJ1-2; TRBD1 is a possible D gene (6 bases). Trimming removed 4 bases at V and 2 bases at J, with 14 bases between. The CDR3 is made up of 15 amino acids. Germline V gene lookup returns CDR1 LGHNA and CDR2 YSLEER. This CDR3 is CASSLEGGGNYGYTF. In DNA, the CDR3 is TGCGCCAGCAGCCTAGAAGGGGGAGGGAACTATGGCTACACCTTC.

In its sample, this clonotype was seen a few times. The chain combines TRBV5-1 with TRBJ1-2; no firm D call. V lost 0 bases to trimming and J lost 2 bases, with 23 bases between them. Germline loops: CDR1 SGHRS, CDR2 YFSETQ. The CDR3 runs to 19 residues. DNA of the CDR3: TGCGCCAGCAGCTTGGTTATTGGTTACGGTCGCGAGACAAACTATGGCTACACCTTC. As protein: CASSLVIGYGRETNYGYTF.

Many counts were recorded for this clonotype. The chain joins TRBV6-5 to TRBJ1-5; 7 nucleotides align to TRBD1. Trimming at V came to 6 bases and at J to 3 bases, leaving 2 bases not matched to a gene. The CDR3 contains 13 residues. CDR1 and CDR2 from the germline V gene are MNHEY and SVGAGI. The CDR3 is CASRTGLNQPQHF. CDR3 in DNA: TGTGCCAGCAGGACAGGGCTCAATCAGCCCCAGCATTTT.

The CDR3: CASSLERQGGETQYF. Written as DNA, the CDR3 is TGTGCCAGCAGCTTGGAAAGGCAGGGCGGAGAGACCCAGTACTTC. This chain connects TRBV5-4 to TRBJ2-5; possibly TRBD1 for D (5 bases). Germline V gene data show CDR1 as SGHNT and CDR2 as YYREEE (reference sequence). V lost 0 bases and J 4 bases, leaving 13 bases between the germline ends. CDR3 length equals 15 residues.

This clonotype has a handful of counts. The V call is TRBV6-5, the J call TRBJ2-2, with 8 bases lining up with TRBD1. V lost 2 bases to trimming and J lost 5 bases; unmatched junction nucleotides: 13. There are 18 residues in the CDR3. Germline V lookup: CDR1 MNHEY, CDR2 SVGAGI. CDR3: CASSYPIRGQIPTGELFF. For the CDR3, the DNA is TGTGCCAGCAGTTACCCCATCAGGGGGCAAATCCCAACCGGGGAGCTGTTTTTT.

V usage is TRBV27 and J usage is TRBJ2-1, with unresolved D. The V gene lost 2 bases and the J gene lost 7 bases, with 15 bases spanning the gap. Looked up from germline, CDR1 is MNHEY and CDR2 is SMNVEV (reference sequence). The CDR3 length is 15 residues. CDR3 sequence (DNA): TGTGCCAGCAGTTTAGATCCCCTCTGGGGAAATGAGCAGTTCTTC. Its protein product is CASSLDPLWGNEQFF.

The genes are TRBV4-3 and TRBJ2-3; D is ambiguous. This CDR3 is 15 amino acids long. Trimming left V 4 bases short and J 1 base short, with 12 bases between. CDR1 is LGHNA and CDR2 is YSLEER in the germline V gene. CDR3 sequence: CASSPAGSGTDTQYF. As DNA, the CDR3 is TGCGCCAGCAGCCCCGCCGGGTCAGGCACAGATACGCAGTATTTT.

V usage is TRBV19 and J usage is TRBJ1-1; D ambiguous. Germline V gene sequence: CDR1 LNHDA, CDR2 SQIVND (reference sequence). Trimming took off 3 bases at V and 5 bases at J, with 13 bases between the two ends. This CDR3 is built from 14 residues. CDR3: CASSIVPERTEAFF. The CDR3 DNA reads TGTGCCAGTAGTATCGTCCCAGAGAGGACTGAAGCTTTCTTT. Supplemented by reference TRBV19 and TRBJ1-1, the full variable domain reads DGGITQSPKYLFRKEGQNVTLSCEQNLNHDAMYWYRQDPGQGLRLIYYSQIVNDFQKGDIAEGYSVSREKKESFPLTVTSAQKNPTAFYLCASSIVPERTEAFFGQGTRLTVV.

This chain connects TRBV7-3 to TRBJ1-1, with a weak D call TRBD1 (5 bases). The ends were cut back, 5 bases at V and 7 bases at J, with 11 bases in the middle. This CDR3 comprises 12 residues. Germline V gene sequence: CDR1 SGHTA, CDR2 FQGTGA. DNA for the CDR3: TGTGCCAGCAGCCCCGGGGCGTTTGAAGCTTTCTTT. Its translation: CASSPGAFEAFF.

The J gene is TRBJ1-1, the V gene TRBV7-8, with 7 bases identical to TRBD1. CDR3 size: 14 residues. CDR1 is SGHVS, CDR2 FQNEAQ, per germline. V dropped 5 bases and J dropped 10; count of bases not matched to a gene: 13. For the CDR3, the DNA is TGTGCCAGCAGCCCGTGGACAGGATTCGACGGAGCTTTCTTT. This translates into CASSPWTGFDGAFF.

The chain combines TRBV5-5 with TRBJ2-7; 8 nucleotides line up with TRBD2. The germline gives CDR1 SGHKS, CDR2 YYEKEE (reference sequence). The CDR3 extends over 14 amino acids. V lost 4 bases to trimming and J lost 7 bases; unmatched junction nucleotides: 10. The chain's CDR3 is CASSPPGGASEQYV. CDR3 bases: TGTGCCAGCAGCCCACCGGGGGGGGCGAGTGAGCAGTACGTC.

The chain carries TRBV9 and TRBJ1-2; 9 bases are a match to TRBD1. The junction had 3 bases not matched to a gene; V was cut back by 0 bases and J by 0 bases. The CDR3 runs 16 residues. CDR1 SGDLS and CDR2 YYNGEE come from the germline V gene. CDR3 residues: CASSVEGQGANYGYTF. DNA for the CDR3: TGTGCCAGCAGCGTAGAGGGACAGGGCGCTAACTATGGCTACACCTTC.

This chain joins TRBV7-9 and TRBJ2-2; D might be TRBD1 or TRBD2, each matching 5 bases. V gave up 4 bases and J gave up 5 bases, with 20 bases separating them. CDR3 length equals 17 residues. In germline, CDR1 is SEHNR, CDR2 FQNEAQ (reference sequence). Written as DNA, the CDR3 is TGTGCCAGCAGCTCACCAATCGGGACGGCACTAACCGGGGAGCTGTTTTTT. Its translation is CASSSPIGTALTGELFF. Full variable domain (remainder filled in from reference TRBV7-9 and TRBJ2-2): DTGVSQNPRHKITKRGQNVTFRCDPISEHNRLYWYRQTLGQGPEFLTYFQNEAQLEKSRLLSDRFSAERPKGSFSTLEIQRTEQGDSAMYLCASSSPIGTALTGELFFGEGSRLTVL.

DNA for the CDR3: TGTGCCAGCAGCCCGGGCCCTCAGAGACCCCAGCATTTT. This gives the protein CASSPGPQRPQHF. The rearrangement joins TRBV5-4 to TRBJ1-5; D is undetermined. The CDR3 covers 13 residues. Germline values: CDR1 SGHNT, CDR2 YYREEE (reference sequence). Between the trimmed V and J ends, which lost 4 bases and 10 bases, there was a span of 15 bases.

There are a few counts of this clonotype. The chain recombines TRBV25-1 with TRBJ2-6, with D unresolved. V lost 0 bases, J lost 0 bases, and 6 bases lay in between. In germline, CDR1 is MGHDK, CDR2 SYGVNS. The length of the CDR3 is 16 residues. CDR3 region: CASSEYYHSGANVLTF. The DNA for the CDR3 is TGTGCCAGCAGTGAATATTACCACTCTGGGGCCAACGTCCTGACTTTC.

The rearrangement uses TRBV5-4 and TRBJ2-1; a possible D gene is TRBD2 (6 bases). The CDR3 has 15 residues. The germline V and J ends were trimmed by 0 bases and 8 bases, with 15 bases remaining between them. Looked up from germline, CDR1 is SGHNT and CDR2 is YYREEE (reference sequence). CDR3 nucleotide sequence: TGTGCCAGCAGCTTGGCCGGGGGTCCGCCGGATGAGCAGTTCTTC. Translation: CASSLAGGPPDEQFF.

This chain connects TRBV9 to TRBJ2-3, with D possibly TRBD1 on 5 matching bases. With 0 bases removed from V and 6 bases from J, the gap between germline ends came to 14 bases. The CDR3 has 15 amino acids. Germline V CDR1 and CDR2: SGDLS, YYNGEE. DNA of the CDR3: TGTGCCAGCAGCGTAGGGACAACAATCGGGGATACGCAGTATTTT. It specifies CASSVGTTIGDTQYF.

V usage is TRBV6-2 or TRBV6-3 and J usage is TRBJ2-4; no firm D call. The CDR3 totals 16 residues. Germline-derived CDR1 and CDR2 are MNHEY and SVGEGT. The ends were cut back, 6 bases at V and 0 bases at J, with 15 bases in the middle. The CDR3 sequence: CASSATKGLAKNIQYF. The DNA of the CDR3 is TGTGCCAGCAGCGCGACAAAAGGCTTAGCCAAAAACATTCAGTACTTC.

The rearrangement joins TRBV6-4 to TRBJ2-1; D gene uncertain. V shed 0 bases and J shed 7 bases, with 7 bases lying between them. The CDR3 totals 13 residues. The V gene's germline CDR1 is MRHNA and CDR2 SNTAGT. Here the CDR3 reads CASSDSLTNEQFF. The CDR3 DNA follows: TGTGCCAGCAGTGACTCCCTGACAAATGAGCAGTTCTTC.

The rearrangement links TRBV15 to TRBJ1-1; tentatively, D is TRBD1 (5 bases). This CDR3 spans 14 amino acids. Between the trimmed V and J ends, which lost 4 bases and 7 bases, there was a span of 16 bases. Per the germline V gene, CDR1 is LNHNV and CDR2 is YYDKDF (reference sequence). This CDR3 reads CATSILQGGLEAFF. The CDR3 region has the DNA TGTGCCACCAGCATCTTGCAGGGAGGGCTTGAAGCTTTCTTT. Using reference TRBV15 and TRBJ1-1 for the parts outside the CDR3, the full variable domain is DAMVIQNPRYQVTQFGKPVTLSCSQTLNHNVMYWYQQKSSQAPKLLFHYYDKDFNNEADTPDNFQSRRPNTSFCFLDIRSPGLGDTAMYLCATSILQGGLEAFFGQGTRLTVV.

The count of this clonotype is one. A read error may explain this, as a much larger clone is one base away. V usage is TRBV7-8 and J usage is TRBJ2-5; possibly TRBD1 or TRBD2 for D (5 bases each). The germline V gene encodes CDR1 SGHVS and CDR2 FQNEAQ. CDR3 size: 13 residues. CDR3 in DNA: TGTGCCAGCAGCGGCAAAGGGGACGAGACCCAGAACTTC. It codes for CASSGKGDETQNF.

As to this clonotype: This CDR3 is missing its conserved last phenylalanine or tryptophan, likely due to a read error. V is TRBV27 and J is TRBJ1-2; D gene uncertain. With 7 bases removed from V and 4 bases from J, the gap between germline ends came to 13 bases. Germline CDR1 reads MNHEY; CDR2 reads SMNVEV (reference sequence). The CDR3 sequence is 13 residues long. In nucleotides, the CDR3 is TGTGCCAGCAAGCCAGGAAGAGCCTATGGCTACACCTTA. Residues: CASKPGRAYGYTL.

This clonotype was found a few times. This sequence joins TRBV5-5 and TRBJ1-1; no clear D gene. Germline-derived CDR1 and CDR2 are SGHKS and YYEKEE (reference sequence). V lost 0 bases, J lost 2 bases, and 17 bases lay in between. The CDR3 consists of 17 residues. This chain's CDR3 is CASSLAYPLETNTEAFF. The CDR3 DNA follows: TGTGCCAGCAGCTTGGCCTACCCCCTTGAGACCAACACTGAAGCTTTCTTT.